A single sample is the source of the 6 T cell receptor beta chains below, sequenced in a study of CD8 T cells in Susac syndrome. Random hexamers served to reverse transcribe roughly 0.45 to 1 ug RNA. TCRdb ran MiXCR on the immunoSEQ multiplex PCR reads and lists one entry per CDR3 protein. Among 160,000 or so distinct CDR3 sequences listed, around 95% were seen once. The sample taken for sequencing was CD4+ T cells from PBMCs. Source of these receptors: a human donor in good health.

This chain connects TRBV5-1 to TRBJ2-1; no clear D. V dropped 4 bases and J dropped 5 bases, with 4 bases sitting between them. Germline CDR1 and CDR2: SGHRS and YFSETQ. The CDR3 covers 11 residues. The CDR3 reads CASSQDNEQFF. In nucleotides, the CDR3 is TGCGCCAGCAGCCAAGACAATGAGCAGTTCTTC.

The V call is TRBV7-2, the J call TRBJ2-5; no reliable D call. The CDR3 extends over 12 amino acids. Germline V gene lookup returns CDR1 SGHTA and CDR2 FQGNSA. Trimming stripped 5 bases from V and 5 bases from J, with 9 bases between. The DNA of the CDR3 is TGTGCCAGCAGCCCCTATACGGAGACCCAGTACTTC. Translated, it gives CASSPYTETQYF.

The chain joins TRBV7-9 to TRBJ1-1; D gene uncertain. Deletions cut 11 bases from V and 7 bases from J, with 14 bases between. The CDR3 covers 11 residues. From germline, CDR1 is SEHNR and CDR2 FQNEAQ (reference sequence). This chain's CDR3 is CAGSRTDEAFF. DNA of the CDR3: TGTGCCGGATCCCGGACGGATGAAGCTTTCTTT. Filled out from reference TRBV7-9 and TRBJ1-1, the complete variable domain reads DTGVSQNPRHKITKRGQNVTFRCDPISEHNRLYWYRQTLGQGPEFLTYFQNEAQLEKSRLLSDRFSAERPKGSFSTLEIQRTEQGDSAMYLCAGSRTDEAFFGQGTRLTVV.

The chain uses TRBV6-6 and TRBJ1-1; D ambiguous. Trimming shortened V by 7 bases and J by 2 bases, and 8 bases separated the two germline ends. Germline CDR1 reads MNHNY; CDR2 reads SVGAGI (reference sequence). The CDR3 covers 12 residues. CDR3 coding DNA: TGTGCCAGCAAAGAGTATAACACTGAAGCTTTCTTT. Residues: CASKEYNTEAFF.

V gene TRBV9 combines with J gene TRBJ2-5; unclear D gene. The CDR3 is 13 residues long. Trimming removed 0 bases at V and 3 bases at J, with 6 bases between. Germline loops: CDR1 SGDLS, CDR2 YYNGEE. The CDR3 protein is CASSVDTEETQYF. CDR3 bases: TGTGCCAGCAGCGTAGATACAGAAGAGACCCAGTACTTC. The full variable domain, rest sourced from reference TRBV9 and TRBJ2-5, is DSGVTQTPKHLITATGQRVTLRCSPRSGDLSVYWYQQSLDQGLQFLIQYYNGEERAKGNILERFSAQQFPDLHSELNLSSLELGDSALYFCASSVDTEETQYFGPGTRLLVL.

The chain links TRBV3-1 to TRBJ2-2; D unclear. Germline V CDR1 and CDR2: LGHDT, YNNKEL (reference sequence). The V and J ends lost 9 bases and 5 bases respectively, with 10 bases between them. There are 12 residues in the CDR3. CDR3 in DNA: TGTGCCAGTAGGTTTATGACCGGGGAGCTGTTTTTT. The encoded protein is CASRFMTGELFF.